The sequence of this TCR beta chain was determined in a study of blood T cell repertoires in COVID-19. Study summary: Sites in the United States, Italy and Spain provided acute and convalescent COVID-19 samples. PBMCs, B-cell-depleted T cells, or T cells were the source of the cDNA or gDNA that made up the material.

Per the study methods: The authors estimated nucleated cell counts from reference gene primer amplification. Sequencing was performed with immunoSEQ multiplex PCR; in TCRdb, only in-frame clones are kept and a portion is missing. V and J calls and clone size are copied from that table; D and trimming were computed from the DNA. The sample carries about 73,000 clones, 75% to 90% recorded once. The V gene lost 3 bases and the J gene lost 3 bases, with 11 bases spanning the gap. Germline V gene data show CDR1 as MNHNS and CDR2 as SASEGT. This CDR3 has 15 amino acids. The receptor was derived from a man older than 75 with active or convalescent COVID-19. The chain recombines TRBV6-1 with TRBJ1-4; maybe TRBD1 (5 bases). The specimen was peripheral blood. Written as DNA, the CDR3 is TGTGCCAGCAGTGAGAACAGGAGTCCTAATGAAAAACTGTTTTTT. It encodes CASSENRSPNEKLFF.